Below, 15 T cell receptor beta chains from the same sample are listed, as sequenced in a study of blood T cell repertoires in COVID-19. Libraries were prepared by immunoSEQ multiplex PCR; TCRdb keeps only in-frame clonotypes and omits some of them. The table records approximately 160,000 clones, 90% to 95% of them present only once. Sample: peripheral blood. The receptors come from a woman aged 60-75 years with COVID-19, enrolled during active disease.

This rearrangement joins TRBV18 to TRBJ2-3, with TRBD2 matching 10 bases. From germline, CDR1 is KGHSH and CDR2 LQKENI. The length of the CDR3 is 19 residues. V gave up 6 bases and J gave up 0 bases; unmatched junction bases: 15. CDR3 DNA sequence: TGTGCCAGCTCGCCCCTGGGACTAGCGATCCGTGCTAGCACAGATACGCAGTATTTT. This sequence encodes CASSPLGLAIRASTDTQYF.

CDR3 protein: CASSLSPTGTGVEKLFF. CDR3 nucleotides: TGCGCCAGCAGCCTTTCCCCAACCGGGACAGGGGTCGAAAAACTGTTTTTT. The chain combines TRBV5-1 with TRBJ1-4, with TRBD1 matching over 10 bases. In germline, CDR1 is SGHRS, CDR2 YFSETQ. This CDR3 contains 17 residues. V lost 4 bases to trimming and J lost 8 bases; unmatched junction nucleotides: 14. The whole variable domain, remainder taken from reference TRBV5-1 and TRBJ1-4, is KAGVTQTPRYLIKTRGQQVTLSCSPISGHRSVSWYQQTPGQGLQFLFEYFSETQRNKGNFPGRFSGRQFSNSRSEMNVSTLELGDSALYLCASSLSPTGTGVEKLFFGSGTQLSVL.

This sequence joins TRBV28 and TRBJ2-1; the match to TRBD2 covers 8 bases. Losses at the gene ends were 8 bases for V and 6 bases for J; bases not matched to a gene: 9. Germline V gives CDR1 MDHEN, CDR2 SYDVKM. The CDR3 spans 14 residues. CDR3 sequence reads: CASSPPGGANEQFF. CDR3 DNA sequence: TGTGCCAGCTCCCCCCCCGGGGGGGCCAATGAGCAGTTCTTC.

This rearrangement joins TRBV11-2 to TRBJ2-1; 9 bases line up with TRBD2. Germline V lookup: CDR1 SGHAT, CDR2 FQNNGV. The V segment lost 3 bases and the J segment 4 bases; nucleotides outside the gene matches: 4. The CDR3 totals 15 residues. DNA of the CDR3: TGTGCCAGCAGCTTTAGCGGGGGCCGATACAATGAGCAGTTCTTC. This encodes CASSFSGGRYNEQFF.

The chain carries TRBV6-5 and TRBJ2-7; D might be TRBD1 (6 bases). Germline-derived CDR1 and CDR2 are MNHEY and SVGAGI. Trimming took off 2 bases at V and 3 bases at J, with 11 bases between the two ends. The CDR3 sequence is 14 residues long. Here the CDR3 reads CASSYGGRVYEQYF. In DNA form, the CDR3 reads TGTGCCAGCAGTTACGGGGGCAGGGTCTACGAGCAGTACTTC.

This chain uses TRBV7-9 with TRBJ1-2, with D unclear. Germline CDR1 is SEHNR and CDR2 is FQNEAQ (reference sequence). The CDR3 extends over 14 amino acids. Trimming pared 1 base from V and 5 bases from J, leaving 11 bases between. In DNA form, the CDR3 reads TGTGCCAGCAGCTTAGAAGGCGGAGCATATGGCTACACCTTC. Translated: CASSLEGGAYGYTF.

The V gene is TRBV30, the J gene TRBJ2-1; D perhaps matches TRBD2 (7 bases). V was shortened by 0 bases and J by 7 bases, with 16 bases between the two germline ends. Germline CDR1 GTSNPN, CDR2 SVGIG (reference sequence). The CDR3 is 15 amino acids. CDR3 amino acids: CAWSVGGGLSNEQFF. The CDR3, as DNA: TGTGCCTGGAGTGTAGGGGGGGGACTTTCGAATGAGCAGTTCTTC.

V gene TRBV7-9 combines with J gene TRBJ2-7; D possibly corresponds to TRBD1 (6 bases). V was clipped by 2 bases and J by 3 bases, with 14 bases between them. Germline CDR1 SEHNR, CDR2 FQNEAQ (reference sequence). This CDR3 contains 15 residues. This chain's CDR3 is CASSLSQGGGYEQYF. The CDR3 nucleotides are TGTGCCAGCAGCTTATCCCAAGGGGGTGGCTACGAGCAGTACTTC.

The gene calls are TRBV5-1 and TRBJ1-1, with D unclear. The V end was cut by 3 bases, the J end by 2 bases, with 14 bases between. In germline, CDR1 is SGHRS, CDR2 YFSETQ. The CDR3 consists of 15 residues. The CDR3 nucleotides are TGCGCCAGCAGCTGGGCGGGGAATGCTAACACTGAAGCTTTCTTT. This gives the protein CASSWAGNANTEAFF.

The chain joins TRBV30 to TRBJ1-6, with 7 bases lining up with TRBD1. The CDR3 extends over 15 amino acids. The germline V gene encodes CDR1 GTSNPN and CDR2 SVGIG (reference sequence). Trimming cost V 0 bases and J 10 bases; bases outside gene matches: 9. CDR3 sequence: CAWSVFEGARSPLHF. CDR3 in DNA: TGTGCCTGGAGTGTATTTGAGGGGGCAAGATCACCCCTCCACTTT.

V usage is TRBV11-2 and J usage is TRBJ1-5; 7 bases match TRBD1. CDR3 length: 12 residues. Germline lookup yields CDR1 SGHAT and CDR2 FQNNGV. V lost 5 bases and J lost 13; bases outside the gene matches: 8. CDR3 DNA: TGTGCCAGCAGCCGAGACAGGGACGATCAGCATTTT. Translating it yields CASSRDRDDQHF.

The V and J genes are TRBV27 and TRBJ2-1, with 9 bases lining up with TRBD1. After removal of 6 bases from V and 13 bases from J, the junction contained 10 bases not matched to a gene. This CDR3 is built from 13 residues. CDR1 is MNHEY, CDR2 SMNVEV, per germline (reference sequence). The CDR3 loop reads CASRQRDRESQFF. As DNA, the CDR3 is TGTGCCAGCAGACAGAGGGACAGGGAATCTCAGTTCTTC.

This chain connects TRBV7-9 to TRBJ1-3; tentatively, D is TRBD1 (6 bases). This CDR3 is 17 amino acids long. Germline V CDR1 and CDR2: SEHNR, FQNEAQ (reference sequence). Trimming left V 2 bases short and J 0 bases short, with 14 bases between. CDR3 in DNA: TGTGCCAGCAGCTTATGGCAGGGGCCAAACTCTGGAAACACCATATATTTT. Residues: CASSLWQGPNSGNTIYF.

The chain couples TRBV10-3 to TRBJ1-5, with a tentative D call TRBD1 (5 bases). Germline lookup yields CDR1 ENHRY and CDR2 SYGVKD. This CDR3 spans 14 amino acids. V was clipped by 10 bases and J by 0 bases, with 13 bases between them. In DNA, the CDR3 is TGTGCCAGTGAGGCAGGGTATAGCAATCAGCCCCAGCATTTT. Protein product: CASEAGYSNQPQHF.

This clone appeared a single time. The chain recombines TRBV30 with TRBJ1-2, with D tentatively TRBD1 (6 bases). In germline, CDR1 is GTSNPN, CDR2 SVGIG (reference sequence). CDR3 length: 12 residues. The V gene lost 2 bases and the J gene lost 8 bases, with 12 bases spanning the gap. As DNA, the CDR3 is TGTGCCTGGAGTCTTACAGGGTCCGGCTACACCTTC. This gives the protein CAWSLTGSGYTF.